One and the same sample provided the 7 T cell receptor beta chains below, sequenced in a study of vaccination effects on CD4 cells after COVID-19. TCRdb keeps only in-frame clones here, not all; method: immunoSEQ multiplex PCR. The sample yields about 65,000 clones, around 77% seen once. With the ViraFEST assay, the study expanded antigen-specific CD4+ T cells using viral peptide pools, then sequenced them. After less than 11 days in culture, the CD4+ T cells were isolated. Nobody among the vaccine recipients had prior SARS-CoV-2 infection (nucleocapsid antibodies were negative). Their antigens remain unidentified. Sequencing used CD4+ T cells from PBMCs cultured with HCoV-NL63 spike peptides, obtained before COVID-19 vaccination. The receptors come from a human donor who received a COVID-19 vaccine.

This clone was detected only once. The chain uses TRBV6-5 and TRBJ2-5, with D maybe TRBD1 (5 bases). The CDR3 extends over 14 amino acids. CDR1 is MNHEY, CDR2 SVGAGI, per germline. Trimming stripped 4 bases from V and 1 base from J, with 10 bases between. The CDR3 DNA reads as TGTGCCAGCAGTTCCTATGACAGCCAAGAGACCCAGTACTTC. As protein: CASSSYDSQETQYF.

The CDR3 protein is CASSPSTGAGNQPQHF. Here the CDR3 DNA reads TGTGCCAGCAGCCCGTCGACAGGAGCTGGGAATCAGCCCCAGCATTTT. The chain employs TRBV4-2 and TRBJ1-5; the D gene is possibly TRBD1 (6 bases). Germline assignment: CDR1 LGHNA and CDR2 YNFKEQ. Trimming stripped 4 bases from V and 4 bases from J, with 17 bases between. This CDR3 is 16 amino acids long.

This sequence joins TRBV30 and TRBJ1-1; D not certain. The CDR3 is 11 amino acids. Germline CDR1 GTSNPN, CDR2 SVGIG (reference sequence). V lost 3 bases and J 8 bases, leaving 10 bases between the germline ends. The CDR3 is CAWRRAEEAFF. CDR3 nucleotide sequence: TGTGCCTGGAGAAGGGCAGAGGAAGCTTTCTTT.

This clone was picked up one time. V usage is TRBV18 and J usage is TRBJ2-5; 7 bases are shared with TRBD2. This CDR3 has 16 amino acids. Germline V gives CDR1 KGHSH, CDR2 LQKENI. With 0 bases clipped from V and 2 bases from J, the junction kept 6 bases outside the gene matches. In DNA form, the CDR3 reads TGTGCCAGCTCACCACCAGGAGCGGGGCGACAAGAGACCCAGTACTTC. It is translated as CASSPPGAGRQETQYF.

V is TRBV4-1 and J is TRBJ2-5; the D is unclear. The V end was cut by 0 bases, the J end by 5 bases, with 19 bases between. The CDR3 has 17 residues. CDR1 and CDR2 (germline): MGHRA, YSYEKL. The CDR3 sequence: CASSQEPGMGSGETQYF. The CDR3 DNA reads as TGCGCCAGCAGCCAAGAGCCGGGCATGGGGTCAGGTGAGACCCAGTACTTC.

CDR3 DNA sequence: TGTGCCAGCAGTTTATACTATCCCATGTACCAAGAGACCCAGTACTTC. This gives the protein CASSLYYPMYQETQYF. J is TRBJ2-5 and V is TRBV27, with D unclear. CDR3 length: 16 amino acids. CDR1 is MNHEY, CDR2 SMNVEV, per germline (reference sequence). V lost 1 base and J 0 bases, leaving 12 bases between the germline ends.

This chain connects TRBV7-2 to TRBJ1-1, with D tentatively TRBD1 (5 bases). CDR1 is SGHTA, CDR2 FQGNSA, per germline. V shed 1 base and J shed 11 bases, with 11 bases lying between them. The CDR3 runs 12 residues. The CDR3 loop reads CASSLDQGGAFF. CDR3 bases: TGTGCCAGCAGCTTAGATCAGGGAGGGGCTTTCTTT.